The 22 T cell receptor beta chains below come from one sample, sequenced in a study of blood T cell repertoires in COVID-19. The data were produced by immunoSEQ multiplex PCR, yet TCRdb's version contains in-frame clones alone and is incomplete. Of around 150,000 clones detected, about 81% appear once; the ten largest clones hold roughly 11%. The source material was peripheral blood. The receptors derive from a human donor in a cohort sampled during active COVID-19.

The rearrangement uses TRBV14 and TRBJ1-1, with a tentative D call TRBD1 (5 bases). The germline V gene encodes CDR1 SGHDN and CDR2 FVKESK. V was trimmed by 1 base and J by 4 bases, leaving 10 bases between them. The CDR3 covers 14 residues. The chain's CDR3 is CASSQVYGGTEAFF. CDR3 bases: TGTGCCAGCAGCCAAGTGTACGGGGGCACTGAAGCTTTCTTT.

This rearrangement joins TRBV21-1 to TRBJ1-5. TRBV21-1 is described as a pseudogene. There are 17 residues in the CDR3. CDR3 region: CASRAGGDRYSNQPQHF. Here the CDR3 DNA reads TGTGCCAGCAGGGCTGGGGGGGACCGCTATAGCAATCAGCCCCAGCATTTT.

The chain has TRBV5-1 and TRBJ1-2, with D unclear. The CDR3 has 14 amino acids. Trimming pared 0 bases from V and 4 bases from J, leaving 10 bases between. In germline, CDR1 is SGHRS, CDR2 YFSETQ. This CDR3 is CASSLAGRGYGYTF. For the CDR3, the DNA is TGCGCCAGCAGCTTGGCTGGGCGGGGCTATGGCTACACCTTC.

This clone was detected only once. The chain uses TRBV2 and TRBJ1-5; weak D call: TRBD1 (5 bases). CDR1 and CDR2 from the germline V gene are SNHLY and FYNNEI. This CDR3 contains 13 residues. Trimming cost V 8 bases and J 6 bases, with 14 bases left between them. CDR3 protein: CASRPRGFQPQHF. CDR3 nucleotide sequence: TGTGCCAGCCGCCCCCGGGGGTTTCAGCCCCAGCATTTT.

This clone has only a few counts. The chain joins TRBV5-5 to TRBJ2-2; 8 nucleotides line up with TRBD2. CDR3 length: 14 amino acids. V lost 0 bases, J lost 5 bases, and 0 bases stayed unmatched. CDR1 is SGHKS and CDR2 is YYEKEE in the germline V gene (reference sequence). The CDR3 protein is CASSLVAGTGELFF. DNA for the CDR3: TGTGCCAGCAGCTTGGTAGCGGGGACCGGGGAGCTGTTTTTT. Combining the CDR3 with reference TRBV5-5 and TRBJ2-2 gives the whole variable domain DAGVTQSPTHLIKTRGQQVTLRCSPISGHKSVSWYQQVLGQGPQFIFQYYEKEERGRGNFPDRFSARQFPNYSSELNVNALLLGDSALYLCASSLVAGTGELFFGEGSRLTVL.

The chain recombines TRBV6-5 with TRBJ1-6, with a tentative D call TRBD1 (5 bases). Trimming removed 8 bases at V and 7 bases at J, with 12 bases between. The CDR3 is 13 residues long. In germline, CDR1 is MNHEY, CDR2 SVGAGI. In nucleotides, the CDR3 is TGTGCCAGCTACGGGGGGGGGAATTCACCCCTCCACTTT. Protein: CASYGGGNSPLHF.

The chain is built from TRBV10-3 and TRBJ2-1; 8 positions agree with TRBD1. J gave up 7 bases and V 2 bases, and 4 bases lay outside the gene matches. The CDR3 extends over 14 amino acids. The V gene's germline CDR1 is ENHRY and CDR2 SYGVKD. CDR3 DNA: TGTGCCATCAGTGAGGACAGGGGTTGGAATGAGCAGTTCTTC. This gives the protein CAISEDRGWNEQFF.

DNA of the CDR3: TGCGCCCCTCGATCCGGGGACGAGCAGTACTTC. Residues: CAPRSGDEQYF. The chain links TRBV23-1 to TRBJ2-7; the D gene is possibly TRBD2 (5 bases). TRBV23-1 is sorted into the ORF group, with uncertain function. With 11 bases removed from V and 5 bases from J, the gap between germline ends came to 13 bases. This CDR3 is 11 amino acids long.

The rearrangement uses TRBV5-5 and TRBJ2-7; D unclear. The CDR3 covers 14 residues. V gave up 0 bases and J gave up 0 bases, with 7 bases separating them. The V gene's germline CDR1 is SGHKS and CDR2 YYEKEE (reference sequence). The CDR3 region has the DNA TGTGCCAGCAGCTTGGACACGAACTCCTACGAGCAGTACTTC. Translated: CASSLDTNSYEQYF.

The chain couples TRBV19 to TRBJ2-7; a weak D match, TRBD1 (6 bases). The CDR3 length is 14 residues. Between the trimmed V and J ends, which lost 4 bases and 3 bases, there was a span of 13 bases. Germline CDR1 LNHDA, CDR2 SQIVND (reference sequence). CDR3 nucleotide sequence: TGTGCCAGTAGTAACCGAGGACAGTACTACGAGCAGTACTTC. Protein: CASSNRGQYYEQYF.

This clone was counted many times. CDR3 bases: TGTGCCAGTAGTATAAAACTACCGGGGGGGTCCCCTCGGAATGAGCAGTTCTTC. Translation gives CASSIKLPGGSPRNEQFF. The gene calls are TRBV19 and TRBJ2-1, with 8 positions matching TRBD2. The ends lost 2 bases at V and 7 bases at J; junction bases unmatched: 16. Germline CDR1 and CDR2: LNHDA and SQIVND (reference sequence). This CDR3 region has 18 residues.

This chain connects TRBV30 to TRBJ1-2, with 8 bases aligning to TRBD1. From germline, CDR1 is GTSNPN and CDR2 SVGIG (reference sequence). The V segment lost 4 bases and the J segment 1 base; nucleotides outside the gene matches: 8. There are 15 residues in the CDR3. The CDR3 reads CAWTMGTGDNYGYTF. The CDR3 DNA reads TGTGCCTGGACCATGGGGACAGGAGATAACTATGGCTACACCTTC.

The rearrangement uses TRBV6-7 and TRBJ1-1; 7 bases are shared with TRBD1. TRBV6-7 is an ORF; its function is uncertain. V lost 5 bases, J lost 0 bases, and 12 bases stayed unmatched. This CDR3 has 17 residues. The CDR3 sequence: CASSTPRQGPMNTEAFF. DNA for the CDR3: TGTGCCAGCAGTACCCCCAGACAGGGACCCATGAACACTGAAGCTTTCTTT.

V and J are TRBV9 and TRBJ2-7; TRBD2 matches at 10 bases. The CDR3 extends over 15 amino acids. CDR1 and CDR2 from the germline V gene are SGDLS and YYNGEE. The V segment lost 3 bases and the J segment 5 bases; nucleotides outside the gene matches: 8. The CDR3 DNA reads as TGTGCCAGCAGCGACCCTAGCGGGGGTGAGAACGAGCAGTACTTC. This gives the protein CASSDPSGGENEQYF. Full variable domain (outside the CDR3, taken from reference TRBV9 and TRBJ2-7): DSGVTQTPKHLITATGQRVTLRCSPRSGDLSVYWYQQSLDQGLQFLIQYYNGEERAKGNILERFSAQQFPDLHSELNLSSLELGDSALYFCASSDPSGGENEQYFGPGTRLTVT.

The chain has TRBV2 and TRBJ1-2; 7 nucleotides agree with TRBD1. The trim removed 1 base at V and 4 bases at J, leaving 9 bases unmatched. The CDR3 is 16 residues long. Germline loops: CDR1 SNHLY, CDR2 FYNNEI. CDR3 sequence: CASSEGPSRQGYGYTF. The DNA of the CDR3 is TGTGCCAGCAGTGAAGGCCCATCCCGACAGGGCTATGGCTACACCTTC.

The chain has TRBV6-5 and TRBJ2-1; D possibly corresponds to TRBD1 (5 bases). The V end was cut by 10 bases, the J end by 3 bases, with 16 bases between. The CDR3 is 14 residues long. CDR1 and CDR2 from the germline V gene are MNHEY and SVGAGI. This CDR3 is CATQQAFLYNEQFF. DNA of the CDR3: TGTGCCACCCAACAGGCTTTCCTCTACAATGAGCAGTTCTTC.

The V call is TRBV7-9, the J call TRBJ1-1, with TRBD1 as a possible D gene (6 bases). Germline V gene data show CDR1 as SEHNR and CDR2 as FQNEAQ (reference sequence). The CDR3 covers 14 residues. The ends were cut back, 5 bases at V and 3 bases at J, with 13 bases in the middle. The CDR3 DNA sequence: TGTGCCAGCAGCGCGACCAGGGGTGACACTGAAGCTTTCTTT. Protein sequence: CASSATRGDTEAFF.

The rearrangement joins TRBV5-5 to TRBJ1-1; 9 positions match TRBD1. The CDR3 length is 20 residues. Germline trimming cut 2 bases from V and 0 bases from J; bases unmatched to any gene: 17. In germline, CDR1 is SGHKS, CDR2 YYEKEE (reference sequence). CDR3 sequence reads: CASSFPSGTGIFNMNTEAFF. The CDR3 DNA is TGTGCCAGCAGCTTTCCTTCAGGGACAGGGATATTTAACATGAACACTGAAGCTTTCTTT.

The chain employs TRBV19 and TRBJ1-4; no definite D call. V lost 5 bases, J lost 0 bases, and 10 bases lay in between. Germline CDR1 LNHDA, CDR2 SQIVND (reference sequence). The CDR3 length is 15 residues. CDR3 nucleotide sequence: TGTGCCAGTAGTTACTCCCGGGCAACTAATGAAAAACTGTTTTTT. As protein: CASSYSRATNEKLFF.

This rearrangement joins TRBV7-8 to TRBJ2-7; possible D gene TRBD1, 5 bases. The V end was cut by 3 bases, the J end by 0 bases, with 21 bases between. The CDR3 contains 18 residues. Germline CDR1 is SGHVS and CDR2 is FQNEAQ. CDR3 in DNA: TGTGCCAGCAGCTTTAGGGGATCCGGGCTTGTTCCCTCCTACGAGCAGTACTTC. It codes for CASSFRGSGLVPSYEQYF.

The V gene is TRBV24-1, the J gene TRBJ2-1; tentatively, D is TRBD1 (5 bases). CDR1 is KGHDR and CDR2 is SFDVKD in the germline V gene. The germline V and J ends were trimmed by 0 bases and 7 bases, with 6 bases remaining between them. CDR3 length equals 13 residues. CDR3 DNA: TGTGCCACCAGTGATTTGCAGGGAAATGAGCAGTTCTTC. Translated: CATSDLQGNEQFF.

The chain joins TRBV19 to TRBJ2-3; D possibly corresponds to TRBD2 (6 bases). Trimming pared 4 bases from V and 6 bases from J, leaving 14 bases between. The CDR3 loop spans 14 amino acids. The V gene's germline CDR1 is LNHDA and CDR2 SQIVND (reference sequence). This chain's CDR3 is CASSTGEAVDTQYF. CDR3 DNA sequence: TGTGCCAGTAGTACCGGGGAGGCCGTGGATACGCAGTATTTT.